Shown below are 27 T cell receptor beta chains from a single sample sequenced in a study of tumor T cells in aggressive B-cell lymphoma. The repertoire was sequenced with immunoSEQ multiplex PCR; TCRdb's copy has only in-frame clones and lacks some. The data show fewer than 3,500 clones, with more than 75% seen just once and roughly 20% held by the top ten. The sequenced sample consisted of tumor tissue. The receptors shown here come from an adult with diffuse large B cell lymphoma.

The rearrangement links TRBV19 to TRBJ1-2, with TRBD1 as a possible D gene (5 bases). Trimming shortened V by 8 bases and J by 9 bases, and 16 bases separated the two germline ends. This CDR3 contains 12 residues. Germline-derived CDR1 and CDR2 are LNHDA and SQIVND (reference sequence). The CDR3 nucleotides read TGTGCCAGTCTAGGGACTTCTCTGCGCTACACCTTC. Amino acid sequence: CASLGTSLRYTF.

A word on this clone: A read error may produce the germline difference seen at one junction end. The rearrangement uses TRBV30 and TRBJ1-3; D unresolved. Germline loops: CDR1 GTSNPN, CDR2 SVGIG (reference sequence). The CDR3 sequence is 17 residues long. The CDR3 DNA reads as TGTGCCTATGGAATAAGGTTGTACAAAAACAATGGAGACACCATATATTTT. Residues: CAYGIRLYKNNGDTIYF.

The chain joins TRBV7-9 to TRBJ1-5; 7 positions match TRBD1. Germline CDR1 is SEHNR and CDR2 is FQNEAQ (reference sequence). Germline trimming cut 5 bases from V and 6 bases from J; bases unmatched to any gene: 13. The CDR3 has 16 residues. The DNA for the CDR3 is TGTGCCAGCAGCGGGGGGACAGAGGGGGCGGTTCAGCCCCAGCATTTT. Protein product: CASSGGTEGAVQPQHF.

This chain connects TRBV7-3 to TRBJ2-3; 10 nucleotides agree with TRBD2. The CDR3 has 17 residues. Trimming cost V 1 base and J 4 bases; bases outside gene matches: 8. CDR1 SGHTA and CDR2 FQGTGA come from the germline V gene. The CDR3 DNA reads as TGTGCCAGCAGCTTAAGGGCTAGCGGGGGAACTTCAGATACGCAGTATTTT. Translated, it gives CASSLRASGGTSDTQYF.

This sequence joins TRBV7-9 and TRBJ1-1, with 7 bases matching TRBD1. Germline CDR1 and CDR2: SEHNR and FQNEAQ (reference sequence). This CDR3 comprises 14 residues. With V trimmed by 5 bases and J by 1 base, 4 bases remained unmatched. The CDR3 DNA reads TGTGCCAGCAGCCCACGGACAGGGAACACTGAAGCTTTCTTT. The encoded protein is CASSPRTGNTEAFF.

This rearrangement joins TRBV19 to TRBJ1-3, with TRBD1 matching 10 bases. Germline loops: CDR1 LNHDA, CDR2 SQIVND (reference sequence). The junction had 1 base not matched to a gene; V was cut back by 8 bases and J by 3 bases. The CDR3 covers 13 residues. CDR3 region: CASGTGVGNTIYF. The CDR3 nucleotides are TGTGCCAGTGGGACAGGGGTTGGAAACACCATATATTTT.

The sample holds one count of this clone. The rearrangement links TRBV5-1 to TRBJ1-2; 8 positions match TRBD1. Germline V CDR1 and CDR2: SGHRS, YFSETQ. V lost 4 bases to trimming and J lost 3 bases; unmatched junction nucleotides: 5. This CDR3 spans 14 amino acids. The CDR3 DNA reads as TGCGCCAGCAGCAATGGACAGGGTGACTATGGCTACACCTTC. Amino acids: CASSNGQGDYGYTF. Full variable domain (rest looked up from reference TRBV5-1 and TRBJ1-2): KAGVTQTPRYLIKTRGQQVTLSCSPISGHRSVSWYQQTPGQGLQFLFEYFSETQRNKGNFPGRFSGRQFSNSRSEMNVSTLELGDSALYLCASSNGQGDYGYTFGSGTRLTVV.

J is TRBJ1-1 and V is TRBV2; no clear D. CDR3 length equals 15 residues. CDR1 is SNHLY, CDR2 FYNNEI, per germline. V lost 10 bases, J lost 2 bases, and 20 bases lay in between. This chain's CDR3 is CAIIGLSPYNTEAFF. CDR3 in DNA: TGTGCCATTATTGGGCTCTCCCCTTACAACACTGAAGCTTTCTTT.

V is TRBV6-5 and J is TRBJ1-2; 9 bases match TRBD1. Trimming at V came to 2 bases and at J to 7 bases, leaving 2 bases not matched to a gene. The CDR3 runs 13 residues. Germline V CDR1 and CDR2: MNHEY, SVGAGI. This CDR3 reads CASSYGQGFGYTF. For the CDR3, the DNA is TGTGCCAGCAGTTACGGACAGGGGTTTGGCTACACCTTC.

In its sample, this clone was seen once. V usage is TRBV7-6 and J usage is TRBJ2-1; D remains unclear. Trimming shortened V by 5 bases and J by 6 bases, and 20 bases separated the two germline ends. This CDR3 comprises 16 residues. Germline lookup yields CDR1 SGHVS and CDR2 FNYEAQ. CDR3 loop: CASSPRMDTGFNEQFF. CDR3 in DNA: TGTGCCAGCAGCCCAAGGATGGATACGGGTTTCAATGAGCAGTTCTTC.

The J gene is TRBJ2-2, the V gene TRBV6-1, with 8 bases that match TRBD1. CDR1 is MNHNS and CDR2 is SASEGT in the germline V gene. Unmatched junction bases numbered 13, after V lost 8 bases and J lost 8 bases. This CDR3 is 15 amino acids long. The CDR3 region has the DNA TGTGCCAGCCGCCGCGCGGACAGGGTTTCAGGGGAGCTGTTTTTT. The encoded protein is CASRRADRVSGELFF.

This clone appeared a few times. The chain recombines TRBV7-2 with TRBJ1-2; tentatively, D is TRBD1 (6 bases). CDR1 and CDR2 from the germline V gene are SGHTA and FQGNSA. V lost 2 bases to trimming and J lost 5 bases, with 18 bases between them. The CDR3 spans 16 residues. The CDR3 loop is CASSLRSTGTGYGYTF. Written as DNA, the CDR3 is TGTGCCAGCAGCTTAAGGTCCACAGGGACCGGATATGGCTACACCTTC.

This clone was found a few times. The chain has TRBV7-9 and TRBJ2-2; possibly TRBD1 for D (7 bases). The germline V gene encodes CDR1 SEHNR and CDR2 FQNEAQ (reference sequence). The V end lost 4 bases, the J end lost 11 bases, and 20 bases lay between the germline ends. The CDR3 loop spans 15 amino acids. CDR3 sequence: CASSSQSGRGEELFF. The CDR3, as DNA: TGTGCCAGCAGCTCCCAGTCAGGCAGGGGGGAAGAGCTGTTTTTT.

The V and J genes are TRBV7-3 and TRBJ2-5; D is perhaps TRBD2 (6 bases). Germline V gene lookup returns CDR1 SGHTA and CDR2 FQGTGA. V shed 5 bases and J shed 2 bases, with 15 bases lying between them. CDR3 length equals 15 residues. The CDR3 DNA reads TGTGCCAGCAGCCCCCGCCATCGGGAGCAAGAGACCCAGTACTTC. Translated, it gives CASSPRHREQETQYF.

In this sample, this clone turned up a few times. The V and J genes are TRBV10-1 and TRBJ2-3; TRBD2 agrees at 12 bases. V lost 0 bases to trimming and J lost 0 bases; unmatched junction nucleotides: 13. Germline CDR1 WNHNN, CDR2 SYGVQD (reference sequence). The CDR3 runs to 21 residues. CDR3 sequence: CASSESAKLAGGPISTDTQYF. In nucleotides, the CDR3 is TGCGCCAGCAGTGAGTCGGCTAAACTAGCGGGGGGACCCATTAGCACAGATACGCAGTATTTT.

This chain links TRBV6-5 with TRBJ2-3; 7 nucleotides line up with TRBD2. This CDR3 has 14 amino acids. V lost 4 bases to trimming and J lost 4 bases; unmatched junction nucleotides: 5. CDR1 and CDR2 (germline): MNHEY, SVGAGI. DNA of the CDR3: TGTGCCAGCAGTTTTTTGGGAGGGCCAGATACGCAGTATTTT. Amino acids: CASSFLGGPDTQYF.

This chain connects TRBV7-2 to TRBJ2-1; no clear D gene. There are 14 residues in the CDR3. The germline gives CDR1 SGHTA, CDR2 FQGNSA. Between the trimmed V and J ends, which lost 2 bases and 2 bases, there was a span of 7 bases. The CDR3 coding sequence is TGTGCCAGCAGCTTATCTGGAGCCTACAATGAGCAGTTCTTC. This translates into CASSLSGAYNEQFF.

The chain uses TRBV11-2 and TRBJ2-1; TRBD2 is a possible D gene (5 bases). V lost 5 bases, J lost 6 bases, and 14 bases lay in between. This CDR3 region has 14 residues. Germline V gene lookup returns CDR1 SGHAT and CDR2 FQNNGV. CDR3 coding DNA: TGTGCCAGCAGCCCACGGACTCCCCTCAATGAGCAGTTCTTC. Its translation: CASSPRTPLNEQFF. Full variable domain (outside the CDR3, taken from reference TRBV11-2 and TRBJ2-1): EAGVAQSPRYKIIEKRQSVAFWCNPISGHATLYWYQQILGQGPKLLIQFQNNGVVDDSQLPKDRFSAERLKGVDSTLKIQPAKLEDSAVYLCASSPRTPLNEQFFGPGTRLTVL.

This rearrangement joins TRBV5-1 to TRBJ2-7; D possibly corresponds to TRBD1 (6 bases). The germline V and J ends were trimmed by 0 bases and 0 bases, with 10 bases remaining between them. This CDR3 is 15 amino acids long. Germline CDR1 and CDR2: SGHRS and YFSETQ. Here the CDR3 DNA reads TGCGCCAGCAGCTTGGGAGGACAGAGCTCCTACGAGCAGTACTTC. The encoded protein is CASSLGGQSSYEQYF.

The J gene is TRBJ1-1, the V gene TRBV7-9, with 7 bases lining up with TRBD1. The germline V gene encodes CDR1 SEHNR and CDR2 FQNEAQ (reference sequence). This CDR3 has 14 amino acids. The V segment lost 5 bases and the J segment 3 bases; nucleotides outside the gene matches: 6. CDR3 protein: CASSLTQGYTEAFF. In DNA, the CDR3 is TGTGCCAGCAGCCTTACACAGGGGTACACTGAAGCTTTCTTT.

The CDR3 here is CASSATTSGTGKAGNTIYF. The DNA of the CDR3 is TGTGCCAGCAGCGCAACCACATCCGGGACAGGGAAGGCTGGAAACACCATATATTTT. The V and J genes are TRBV9 and TRBJ1-3; 9 bases align to TRBD1. J gave up 2 bases and V 3 bases, and 15 bases lay outside the gene matches. The CDR3 spans 19 residues. The germline gives CDR1 SGDLS, CDR2 YYNGEE.

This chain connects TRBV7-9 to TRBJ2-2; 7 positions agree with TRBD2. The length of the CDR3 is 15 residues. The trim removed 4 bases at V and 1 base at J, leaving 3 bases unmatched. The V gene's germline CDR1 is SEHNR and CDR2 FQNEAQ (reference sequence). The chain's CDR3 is CASSSLAGNTGELFF. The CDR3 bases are TGTGCCAGCAGCTCGTTAGCGGGGAACACCGGGGAGCTGTTTTTT.

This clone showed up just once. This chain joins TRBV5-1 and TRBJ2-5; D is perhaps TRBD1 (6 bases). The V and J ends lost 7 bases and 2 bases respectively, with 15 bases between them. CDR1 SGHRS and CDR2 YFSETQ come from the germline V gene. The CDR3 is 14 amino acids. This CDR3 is CASGGGLHQETQYF. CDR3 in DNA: TGCGCCAGCGGGGGCGGCCTACATCAAGAGACCCAGTACTTC.

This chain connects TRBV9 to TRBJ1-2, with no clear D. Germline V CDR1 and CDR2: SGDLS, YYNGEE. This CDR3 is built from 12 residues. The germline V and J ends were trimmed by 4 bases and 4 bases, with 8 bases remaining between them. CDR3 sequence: CASSPHSYGYTF. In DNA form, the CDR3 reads TGTGCCAGCAGCCCCCACAGCTATGGCTACACCTTC.

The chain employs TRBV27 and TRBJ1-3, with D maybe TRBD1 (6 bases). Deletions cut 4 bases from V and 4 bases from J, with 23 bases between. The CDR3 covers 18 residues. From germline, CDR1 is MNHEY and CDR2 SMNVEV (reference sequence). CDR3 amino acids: CASSSPGQETPHGNTIYF. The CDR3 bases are TGTGCCAGCAGTTCCCCGGGACAAGAGACTCCTCACGGAAACACCATATATTTT.

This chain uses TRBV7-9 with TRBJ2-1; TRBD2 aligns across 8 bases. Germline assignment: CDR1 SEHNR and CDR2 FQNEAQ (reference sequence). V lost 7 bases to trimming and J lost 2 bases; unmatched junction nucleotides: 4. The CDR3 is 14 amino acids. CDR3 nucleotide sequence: TGTGCCAGCATACGGGAGGGACCCTACAATGAGCAGTTCTTC. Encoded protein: CASIREGPYNEQFF.

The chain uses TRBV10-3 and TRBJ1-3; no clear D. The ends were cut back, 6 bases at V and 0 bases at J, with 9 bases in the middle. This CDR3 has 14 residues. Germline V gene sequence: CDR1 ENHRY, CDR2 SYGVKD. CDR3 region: CAIRGEASGNTIYF. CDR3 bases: TGTGCCATCAGGGGCGAAGCCTCTGGAAACACCATATATTTT.